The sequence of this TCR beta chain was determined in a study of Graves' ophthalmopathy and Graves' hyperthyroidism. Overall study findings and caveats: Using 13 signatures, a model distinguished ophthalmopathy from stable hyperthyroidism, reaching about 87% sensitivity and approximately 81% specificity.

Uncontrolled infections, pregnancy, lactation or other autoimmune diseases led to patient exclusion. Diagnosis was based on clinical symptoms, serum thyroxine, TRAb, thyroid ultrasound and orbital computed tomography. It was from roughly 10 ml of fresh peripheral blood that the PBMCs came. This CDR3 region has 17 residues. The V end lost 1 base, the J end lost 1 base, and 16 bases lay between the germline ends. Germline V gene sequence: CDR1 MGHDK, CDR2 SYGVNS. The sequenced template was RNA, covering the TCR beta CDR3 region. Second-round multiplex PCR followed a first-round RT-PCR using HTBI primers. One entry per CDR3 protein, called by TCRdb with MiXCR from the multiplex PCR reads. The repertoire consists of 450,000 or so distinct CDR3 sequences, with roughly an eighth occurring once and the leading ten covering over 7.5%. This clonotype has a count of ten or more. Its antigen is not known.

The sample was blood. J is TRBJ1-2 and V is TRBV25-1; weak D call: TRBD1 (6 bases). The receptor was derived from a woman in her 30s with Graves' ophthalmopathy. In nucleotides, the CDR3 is TGTGCCAGCAGTGAATTAGGTATCGGACAGAATAACTATGGCTACACCTTC. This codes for CASSELGIGQNNYGYTF.